Listed below are T cell receptor beta chains from one sample, sequenced in a study of cytomegalovirus exposure and HLA in healthy donors. Profiling relied on immunoSEQ multiplex PCR, and the TCRdb table lists in-frame clones only, not all of them. Of 60,000 to 70,000 clones listed, roughly 75% are singletons. Sequenced material: PBMCs. The receptors shown here come from a woman aged 25-40 years in good health and CMV-seronegative. Each CDR3 is given with its conserved first and last residue. A D gene is named only where the DNA matches it firmly. Clone size is stated in some rows and not others, as once, few, many or a class when expanded.

j_call v_call clone_size d_call cdr3_nt cdr3_aa
TRBJ2-7 TRBV7-9 NA NA TGTGCCAGCAGCCCCGCCTACGAGCAGTACTTC CASSPAYEQYF
TRBJ1-1 TRBV30 NA TRBD1 TGTGCCTGGAGGTACCGGGACAGGGTCACTGAAGCTTTCTTT CAWRYRDRVTEAFF
TRBJ2-5 TRBV15 NA NA TGTGCCACCAGCGAGTATGAGGGTCTGGGGGAGACCCAGTACTTC CATSEYEGLGETQYF
TRBJ2-2 TRBV30 NA NA TGTGCCTGGAAAACGGGACTCGGCACCGGGGAGCTGTTTTTT CAWKTGLGTGELFF
TRBJ1-5 TRBV30 NA TRBD1 TGTGCCTGGAGTGGACAGGGGGCTTATCAGCCCCAGCATTTT CAWSGQGAYQPQHF
TRBJ1-6 TRBV30 NA TRBD1 TGTGCCTCCCCCGGGACAGGGGGCGCCGGGTCACCCCTCCACTTT CASPGTGGAGSPLHF
TRBJ1-4 TRBV1 NA NA TGCACCAGCAGCCAAGAGTCCCGGCCCACACACAGTAATGAAAAACTGTTTTTT CTSSQESRPTHSNEKLFF
TRBJ1-2 TRBV27 NA TRBD1 TGTGCCAGCAGGCAAACAGGGGCCAACTATGGCTACACCTTC CASRQTGANYGYTF
TRBJ1-4 TRBV6-1 NA TRBD1 TGTGCCAGCAGGGAGACAGGGTTGGGAGAAAAACTGTTTTTT CASRETGLGEKLFF
TRBJ1-2 TRBV6-6 NA NA TGTGCCAGCAGTTACCCCTCCGGGGTCGAACTGGGGGGCTACACCTTC CASSYPSGVELGGYTF
TRBJ2-3 TRBV7-3 NA NA TGTGCCAGCGCTGTGGGCAGTGCCACAGATACGCAGTATTTT CASAVGSATDTQYF
TRBJ2-3 TRBV18 once NA TGTGCCAGCTCACCACGGGACTCGAACACAGATACGCAGTATTTT CASSPRDSNTDTQYF
TRBJ1-1 TRBV7-3 NA TRBD1 TGTGCCAGCAGCTCACAGGGGGCGAGAACTGAAGCTTTCTTT CASSSQGARTEAFF
TRBJ1-5 TRBV25-1 once NA TGTGCCAGCAGTGAATTTGGGGGCGCCCAGCCCCAGCATTTT CASSEFGGAQPQHF
TRBJ1-2 TRBV6-5 NA TRBD1 TGTGCCAGCAGTTACACGGACAGGGATGGCTACACCTTC CASSYTDRDGYTF
TRBJ1-1 TRBV6-5 NA TRBD1 TGTGCCAGCAGTTACTCGATAGTCGGGGGACAGCCTGAAGCTTTCTTT CASSYSIVGGQPEAFF
TRBJ2-3 TRBV7-6 few NA TGTGCCAGCAGCTTAGGTGGGCCTAAATTCGATACGCAGTATTTT CASSLGGPKFDTQYF
TRBJ2-5 TRBV29-1 NA TRBD2 TGCAGCGTTGCTAGCGGGACCGTCCAAGAGACCCAGTACTTC CSVASGTVQETQYF
TRBJ1-2 TRBV6-5 NA NA TGTGCCAGCGCGTTGACGACGGGTCCCTATGGCTACACCTTC CASALTTGPYGYTF
TRBJ2-7 TRBV28 NA TRBD2 TGTGCCAGCAGACCCCCGGGACTAGCGATCCACGAGCAGTACTTC CASRPPGLAIHEQYF
TRBJ1-2 TRBV29-1 few NA TGCAGCGTTGAAGGAACAGGGAGCCGGAGCTATGGCTACACCTTC CSVEGTGSRSYGYTF
TRBJ2-1 TRBV10-1 NA TRBD2 TGCGCCAGCAGTGCCCGCGGGGGGGCTAAAAATGAGCAGTTCTTC CASSARGGAKNEQFF
TRBJ2-3 TRBV30 NA NA TGTGCCTGGAGTGCCCGGGGAAGTCCCACAGATACGCAGTATTTT CAWSARGSPTDTQYF
TRBJ1-1 TRBV15 once NA TGTGCCACCAGCAGGACAGGAGAGAACACTGAAGCTTTCTTT CATSRTGENTEAFF
TRBJ2-1 TRBV29-1 NA TRBD1 TGCAGCGTTCGGGACAGGGGGCCTAACAATGAGCAGTTCTTC CSVRDRGPNNEQFF
TRBJ2-1 TRBV11-2 NA TRBD2 TGTGCCAGCAGCTTAGATCCGGGGGGCTACAATGAGCAGTTCTTC CASSLDPGGYNEQFF
TRBJ1-2 TRBV9 NA TRBD1 TGTGCCAGCAGCCGGGGACAGGGGGCATTTGGCTACACCTTC CASSRGQGAFGYTF
TRBJ2-3 TRBV29-1 NA TRBD2 TGCAGCGTTGGATCAACTAGCGGGGGGGCAATAGGGGCGCAGTATTTT CSVGSTSGGAIGAQYF
TRBJ1-1 TRBV6-5 NA NA TGTGCCAGCAGTTCCCCGGACATGAACACTGAAGCTTTCTTT CASSSPDMNTEAFF
TRBJ2-2 TRBV7-2 once TRBD2 TGTGCCAGCAGCACCTTGACTAGCGGGAACACCGGGGAGCTGTTTTTT CASSTLTSGNTGELFF